This T cell receptor beta chain was captured by sequencing in a study of control samples from healthy donors and cancer patients. Measured with immunoSEQ multiplex PCR; TCRdb has only the in-frame clones, and not every one. The sample carries about 110,000 clones, approximately 87% recorded once. This clonotype originated in an older woman with lung cancer. The sequenced sample was PBMCs.

The CDR3 here is CASSPERLASTDTQYF. The CDR3, as DNA: TGTGCCAGCTCACCAGAACGACTAGCTAGCACAGATACGCAGTATTTT. The chain carries TRBV18 and TRBJ2-3, with 7 bases identical to TRBD2. This CDR3 has 16 amino acids. J gave up 0 bases and V 2 bases, and 5 bases lay outside the gene matches. CDR1 is KGHSH and CDR2 is LQKENI in the germline V gene.